This T cell receptor beta chain was sequenced in a study of blood T cell repertoires in COVID-19. Study information: COVID-19 samples, acute and convalescent, were from the United States, Italy and Spain. From T cells, B-cell-depleted T cells, or PBMCs came the material, which was cDNA or gDNA.

In the authors' workflow: For nucleated cells, counts were estimated from reference gene primer amplification. Libraries were prepared by immunoSEQ multiplex PCR; TCRdb keeps only in-frame clonotypes and omits some of them. From that table come the V and J calls and clone size; the DNA was used to work out D and trimming. This sample yields about 420,000 clones, of which about 90% are seen a single time; more than 0.7% belongs to the top ten. The Seattle site enrolled patients during active infection and followed them longitudinally. Germline V gene sequence: CDR1 LGHNA, CDR2 YNFKEQ. V was clipped by 0 bases and J by 2 bases, with 17 bases between them. The length of the CDR3 is 19 residues.

The receptor was derived from a man between 18 and 29 years old with COVID-19, enrolled during active disease. The rearrangement uses TRBV4-2 and TRBJ2-6, with D possibly TRBD2 on 6 matching bases. Material for sequencing was peripheral blood. CDR3 DNA: TGTGCCAGCAGCCAAGATCGGCGGACTACGGGGGCTGGGGCCAACGTCCTGACTTTC. Protein product: CASSQDRRTTGAGANVLTF.